This T cell receptor beta chain was documented in a study of blood T cell repertoires in COVID-19. The overall study: Acute-phase and convalescent COVID-19 samples originated in the United States, Italy and Spain. The cDNA or gDNA used as material had been derived from T cells, B-cell-depleted T cells, or PBMCs.

In this sample, this clone turned up once. Per the original data handling: Amplified reference gene primers provided the basis for estimating nucleated cell counts. Profiling relied on immunoSEQ multiplex PCR, and the TCRdb table lists in-frame clones only, not all of them. The V and J calls and the clone size are those of that table, but D and trimming were determined from the DNA. Among over 120,000 clones listed, about 89% were seen once. The clonotype was recovered from a man between 60 and 75 years old with active or convalescent COVID-19. The sequenced sample consisted of peripheral blood.

The CDR3 coding sequence is TGCGCCAGCTCATACAGACAGGGGGACGACGCTTTCTTT. Its translation: CASSYRQGDDAFF. The J gene is TRBJ1-1, the V gene TRBV4-3; 9 nucleotides agree with TRBD1. This CDR3 has 13 residues. Per the germline V gene, CDR1 is LGHNA and CDR2 is YSLEER. V lost 8 bases, J lost 11 bases, and 12 bases stayed unmatched.